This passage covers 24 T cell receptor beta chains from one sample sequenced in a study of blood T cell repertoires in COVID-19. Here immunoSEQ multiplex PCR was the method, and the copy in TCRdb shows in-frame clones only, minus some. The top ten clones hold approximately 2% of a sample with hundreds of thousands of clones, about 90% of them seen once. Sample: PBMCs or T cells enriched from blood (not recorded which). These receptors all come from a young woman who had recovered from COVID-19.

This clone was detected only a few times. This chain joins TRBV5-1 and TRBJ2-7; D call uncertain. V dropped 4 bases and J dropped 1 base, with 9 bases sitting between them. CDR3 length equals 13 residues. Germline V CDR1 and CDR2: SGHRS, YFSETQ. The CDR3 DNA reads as TGCGCCAGCAGCGACATAAATTCCTACGAGCAGTACTTC. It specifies CASSDINSYEQYF.

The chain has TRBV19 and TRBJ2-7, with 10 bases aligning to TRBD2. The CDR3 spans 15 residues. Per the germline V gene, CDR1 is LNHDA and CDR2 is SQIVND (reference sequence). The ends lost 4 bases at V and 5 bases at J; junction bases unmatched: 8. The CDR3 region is CASSRWASGRDEQYF. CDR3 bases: TGTGCCAGTAGTAGGTGGGCTAGCGGGAGAGACGAGCAGTACTTC. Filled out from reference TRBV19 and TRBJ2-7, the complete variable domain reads DGGITQSPKYLFRKEGQNVTLSCEQNLNHDAMYWYRQDPGQGLRLIYYSQIVNDFQKGDIAEGYSVSREKKESFPLTVTSAQKNPTAFYLCASSRWASGRDEQYFGPGTRLTVT.

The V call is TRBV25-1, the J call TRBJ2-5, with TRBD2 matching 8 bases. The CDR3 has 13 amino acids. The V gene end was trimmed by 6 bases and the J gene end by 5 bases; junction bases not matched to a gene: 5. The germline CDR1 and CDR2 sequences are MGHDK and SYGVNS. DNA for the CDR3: TGTGCCAGCAGGAGTAGCGGGGTGGAGACCCAGTACTTC. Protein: CASRSSGVETQYF.

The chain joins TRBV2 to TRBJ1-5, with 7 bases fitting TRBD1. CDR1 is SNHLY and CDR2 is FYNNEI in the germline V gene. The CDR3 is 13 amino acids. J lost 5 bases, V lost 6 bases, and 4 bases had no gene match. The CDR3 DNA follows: TGTGCCAGCAGCGGGACAGTTGATCAGCCCCAGCATTTT. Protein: CASSGTVDQPQHF.

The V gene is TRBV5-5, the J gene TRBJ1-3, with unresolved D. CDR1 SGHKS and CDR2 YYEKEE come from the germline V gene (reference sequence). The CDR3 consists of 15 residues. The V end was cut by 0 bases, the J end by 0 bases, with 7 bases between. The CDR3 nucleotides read TGTGCCAGCAGCTTGGTGCCGGGCTCTGGAAACACCATATATTTT. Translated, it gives CASSLVPGSGNTIYF. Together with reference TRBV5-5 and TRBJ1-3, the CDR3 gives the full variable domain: DAGVTQSPTHLIKTRGQQVTLRCSPISGHKSVSWYQQVLGQGPQFIFQYYEKEERGRGNFPDRFSARQFPNYSSELNVNALLLGDSALYLCASSLVPGSGNTIYFGEGSWLTVV.

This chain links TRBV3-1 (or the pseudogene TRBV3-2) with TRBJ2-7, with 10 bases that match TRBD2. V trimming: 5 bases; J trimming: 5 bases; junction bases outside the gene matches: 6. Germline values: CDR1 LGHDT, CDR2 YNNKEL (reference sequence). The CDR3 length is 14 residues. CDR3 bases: TGTGCCAGCAGCACTTCTCTAGCGGGAGACGAGCAGTACTTC. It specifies CASSTSLAGDEQYF.

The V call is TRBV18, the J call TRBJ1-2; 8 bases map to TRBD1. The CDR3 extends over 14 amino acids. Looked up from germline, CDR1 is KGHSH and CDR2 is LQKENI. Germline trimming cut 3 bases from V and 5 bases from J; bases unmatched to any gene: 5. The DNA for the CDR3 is TGTGCCAGCTCACCCTCGGACAGGGTTTATGGCTACACCTTC. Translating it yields CASSPSDRVYGYTF. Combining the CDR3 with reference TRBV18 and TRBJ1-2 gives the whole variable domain NAGVMQNPRHLVRRRGQEARLRCSPMKGHSHVYWYRQLPEEGLKFMVYLQKENIIDESGMPKERFSAEFPKEGPSILRIQQVVRGDSAAYFCASSPSDRVYGYTFGSGTRLTVV.

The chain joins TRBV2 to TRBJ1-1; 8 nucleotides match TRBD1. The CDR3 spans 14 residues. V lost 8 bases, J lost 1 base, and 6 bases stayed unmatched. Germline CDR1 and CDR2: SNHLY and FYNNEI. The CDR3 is CASPTGGGNTEAFF. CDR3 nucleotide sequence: TGTGCCAGCCCAACAGGGGGGGGGAACACTGAAGCTTTCTTT.

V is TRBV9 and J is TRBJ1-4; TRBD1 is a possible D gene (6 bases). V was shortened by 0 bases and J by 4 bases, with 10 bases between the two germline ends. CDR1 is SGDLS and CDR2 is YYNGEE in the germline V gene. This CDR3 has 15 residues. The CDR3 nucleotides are TGTGCCAGCAGCGTAGGCGCGGACAGTAATGAAAAACTGTTTTTT. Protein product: CASSVGADSNEKLFF.

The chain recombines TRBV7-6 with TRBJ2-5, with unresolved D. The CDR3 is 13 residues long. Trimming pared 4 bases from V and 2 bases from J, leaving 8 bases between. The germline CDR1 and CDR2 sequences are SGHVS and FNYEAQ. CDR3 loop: CASSSRWQETQYF. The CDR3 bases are TGTGCCAGCAGCTCGCGGTGGCAAGAGACCCAGTACTTC.

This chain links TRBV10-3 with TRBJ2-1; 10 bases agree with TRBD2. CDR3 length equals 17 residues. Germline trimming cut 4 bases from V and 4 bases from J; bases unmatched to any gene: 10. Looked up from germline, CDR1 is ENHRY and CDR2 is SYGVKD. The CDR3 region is CAISARRGTSVYNEQFF. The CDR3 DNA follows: TGTGCCATCAGTGCCAGGAGGGGGACTAGCGTTTACAATGAGCAGTTCTTC.

The CDR3 protein is CASSQRTGGAEQFF. The CDR3 DNA reads as TGCGCCAGCAGCCAGAGGACAGGGGGCGCGGAGCAGTTCTTC. The chain uses TRBV5-1 and TRBJ2-1, with TRBD1 matching 11 bases. CDR1 SGHRS and CDR2 YFSETQ come from the germline V gene. CDR3 length: 14 amino acids. Germline trimming cut 4 bases from V and 10 bases from J; bases unmatched to any gene: 7.

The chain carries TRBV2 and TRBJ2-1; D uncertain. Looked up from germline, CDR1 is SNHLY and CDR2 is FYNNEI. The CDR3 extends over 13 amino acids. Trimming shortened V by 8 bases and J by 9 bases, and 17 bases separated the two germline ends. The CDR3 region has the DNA TGTGCCAGCGGAAGACCCCTCCGAGGTGAGCAGTTCTTC. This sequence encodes CASGRPLRGEQFF.

CDR3 in amino acids: CASSQLKQGRGANYGYTF. Here the CDR3 DNA reads TGTGCCAGCAGCCAACTAAAACAGGGCAGGGGGGCCAACTATGGCTACACCTTC. The chain combines TRBV11-2 with TRBJ1-2, with TRBD1 matching 7 bases. CDR1 and CDR2 from the germline V gene are SGHAT and FQNNGV. J gave up 2 bases and V 5 bases, and 17 bases lay outside the gene matches. This CDR3 is 18 amino acids long.

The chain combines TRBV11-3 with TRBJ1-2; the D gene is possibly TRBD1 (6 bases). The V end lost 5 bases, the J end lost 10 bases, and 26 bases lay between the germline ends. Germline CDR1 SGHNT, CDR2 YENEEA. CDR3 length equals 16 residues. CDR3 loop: CASSPEENNPRGDYTF. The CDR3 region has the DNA TGTGCCAGCAGCCCCGAAGAGAATAACCCCAGGGGTGACTACACCTTC.

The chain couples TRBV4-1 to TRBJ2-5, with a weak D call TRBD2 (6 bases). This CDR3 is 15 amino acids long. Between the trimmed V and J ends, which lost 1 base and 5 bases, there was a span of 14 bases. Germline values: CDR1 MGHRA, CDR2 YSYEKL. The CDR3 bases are TGCGCCAGCAGCCAAGGGCGGGGCGGGACGGAGACCCAGTACTTC. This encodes CASSQGRGGTETQYF.

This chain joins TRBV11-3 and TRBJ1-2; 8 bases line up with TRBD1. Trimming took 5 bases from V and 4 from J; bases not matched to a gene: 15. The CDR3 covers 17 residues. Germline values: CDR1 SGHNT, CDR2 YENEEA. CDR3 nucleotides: TGTGCCAGCAGCGCAACGACAGGGGCCGCGTGGGGCTATGGCTACACCTTC. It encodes CASSATTGAAWGYGYTF.

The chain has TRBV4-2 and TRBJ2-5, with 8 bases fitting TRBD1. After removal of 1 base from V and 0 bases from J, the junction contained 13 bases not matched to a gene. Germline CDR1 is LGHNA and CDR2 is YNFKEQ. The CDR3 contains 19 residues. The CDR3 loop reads CASSQVLQGRDRYQETQYF. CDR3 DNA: TGTGCCAGCAGCCAAGTCCTCCAAGGCCGGGACAGGTACCAAGAGACCCAGTACTTC.

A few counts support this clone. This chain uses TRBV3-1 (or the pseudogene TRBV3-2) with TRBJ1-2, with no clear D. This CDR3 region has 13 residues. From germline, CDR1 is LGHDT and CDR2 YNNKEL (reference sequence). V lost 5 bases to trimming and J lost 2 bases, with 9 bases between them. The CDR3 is CASSYPRNYGYTF. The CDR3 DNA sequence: TGTGCCAGCAGCTACCCCAGGAACTATGGCTACACCTTC.

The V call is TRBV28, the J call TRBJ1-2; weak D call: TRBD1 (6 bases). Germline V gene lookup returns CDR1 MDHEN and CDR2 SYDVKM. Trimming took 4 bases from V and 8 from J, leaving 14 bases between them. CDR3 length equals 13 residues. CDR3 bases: TGTGCCAGCAGTTCCCACGACAGGACCGGCTACACCTTC. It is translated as CASSSHDRTGYTF.

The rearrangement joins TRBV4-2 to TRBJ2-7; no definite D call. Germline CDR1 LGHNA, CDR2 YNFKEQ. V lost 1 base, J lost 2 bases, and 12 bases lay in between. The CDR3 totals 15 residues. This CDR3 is CASSQGAWSPYEQYF. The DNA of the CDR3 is TGTGCCAGCAGCCAAGGGGCATGGTCCCCCTACGAGCAGTACTTC.

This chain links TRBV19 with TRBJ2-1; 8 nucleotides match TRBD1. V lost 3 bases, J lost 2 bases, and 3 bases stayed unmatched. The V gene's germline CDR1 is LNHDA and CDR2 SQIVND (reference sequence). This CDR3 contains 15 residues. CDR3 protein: CASSIQGAPYNEQFF. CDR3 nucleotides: TGTGCCAGTAGTATCCAGGGGGCACCCTACAATGAGCAGTTCTTC.

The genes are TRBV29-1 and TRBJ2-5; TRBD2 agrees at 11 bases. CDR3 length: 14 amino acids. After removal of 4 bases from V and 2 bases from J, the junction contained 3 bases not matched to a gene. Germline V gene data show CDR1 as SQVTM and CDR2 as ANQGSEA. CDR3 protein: CSVAVAGGQETQYF. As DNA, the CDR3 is TGCAGCGTTGCCGTAGCGGGGGGGCAAGAGACCCAGTACTTC.

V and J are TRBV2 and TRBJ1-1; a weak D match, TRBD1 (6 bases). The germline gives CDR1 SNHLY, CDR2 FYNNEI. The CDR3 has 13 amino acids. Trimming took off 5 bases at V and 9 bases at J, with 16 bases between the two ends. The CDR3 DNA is TGTGCCAGCAGTCCCGGGACATCTTTTCAAGCTTTCTTT. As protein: CASSPGTSFQAFF.